These T cell receptor beta chains were read from a single sample in a study of early T cells in non-severe SARS-CoV-2 infection. TCRdb used MiXCR to reprocess the 5' RACE reads, holding one entry per CDR3 protein. Here the sample spans roughly 63,000 distinct CDR3 sequences, 12% being singletons. The source material was whole blood, sampled at baseline. The origin of the receptors is an adult who was a healthcare worker with PCR-confirmed SARS-CoV-2 infection or an uninfected control (not recorded which). The donor label of this sample is uncertain. Each CDR3 is given with its conserved first and last residue. D genes are given only for firm matches. The size entry is marked missing in some rows and otherwise reads once, few, many or a size class.

d_call	v_call	clone_size	j_call	cdr3_nt	cdr3_aa
TRBD2	TRBV3-1	few	TRBJ2-1	TGTGCCAGCAGCCAAGAACTAGCGGGGGATGAGCAGTTCTTC	CASSQELAGDEQFF
TRBD1	TRBV7-6	NA	TRBJ1-1	TGTGCCAGCAGCTTAGCGGTTTCAGGGGGTTGGGACACTGAAGCTTTCTTT	CASSLAVSGGWDTEAFF
NA	TRBV4-1	NA	TRBJ1-2	TGCGCCAGCAGCCAAGGATCCGGGGGAGGCTATGGCTACACCTTC	CASSQGSGGGYGYTF
NA	TRBV9	many	TRBJ1-1	TGTGCCAGCAGCGCCTCTGCTCAGGCTGAAGCTTTCTTT	CASSASAQAEAFF
TRBD1	TRBV7-2	many	TRBJ1-2	TGTGCCAGTCAACTGGGACAGCCTATGAAGGGCTACACCTTC	CASQLGQPMKGYTF
NA	TRBV19	NA	TRBJ1-2	TGTGCCAGTAGTGACTCAGGGAGGACGCCTTATGGCTACACCTTC	CASSDSGRTPYGYTF
NA	TRBV20-1	NA	TRBJ1-6	TGCAGTGCTAGAGATAGCAGTGGTTCACCCCTCCACTTT	CSARDSSGSPLHF
TRBD1	TRBV5-1	many	TRBJ1-2	TGCGCCAGCAGCTGGCGGGACAGGGATGGCTACACCTTC	CASSWRDRDGYTF
NA	TRBV7-6	few	TRBJ2-1	TGTGCCAGCAGCTTAGCGGGGGGAGCCATCGACGAGCAGTTCTTC	CASSLAGGAIDEQFF
TRBD1	TRBV29-1	few	TRBJ1-1	TGCAGCGTCCGACCACGGGACAGCCTGAACACTGAAGCTTTCTTT	CSVRPRDSLNTEAFF
NA	TRBV3-1	few	TRBJ2-4	TGTGCCAGCAGCCAGGGAATGACAGGACCCAAAAACATTCAGTACTTC	CASSQGMTGPKNIQYF
NA	TRBV20-1	NA	TRBJ1-3	TGCAGTGCTAGAGACCGGGGCCCTGGAAACACCATATATTTT	CSARDRGPGNTIYF
TRBD2	TRBV5-1	many	TRBJ2-1	TGCGCCAGCAGCTTGGGCGGGACTAGGGACGGTGAGCAGTTCTTC	CASSLGGTRDGEQFF
NA	TRBV28	NA	TRBJ1-3	TGTGCCAGCAGTTTGCCCCCTTGGCCGGCCGTCGAAAACACCATATATTTT	CASSLPPWPAVENTIYF
NA	TRBV10-2	NA	TRBJ1-2	TGCGCCAGCAGTGAAGGCCAGGCGGCTGGCTACACCTTC	CASSEGQAAGYTF
TRBD1	TRBV10-3	NA	TRBJ1-2	TGTGCCATCAGTGCCGAAGGGGGGACAGGGAATGGCTACACCTTC	CAISAEGGTGNGYTF
NA	TRBV7-8	few	TRBJ2-2	TGTGCCAGCAGCTTTACCCCCCGGGACCAGGCTAGCACCGGGGAGCTGTTTTTT	CASSFTPRDQASTGELFF
NA	TRBV19	few	TRBJ2-1	TGTGCCAGTAGTATTACGCATGAGCAGTTCTTC	CASSITHEQFF
TRBD1	TRBV5-4	NA	TRBJ2-5	TGTGCCAGCAGCAGTCCCGCAGGGGGACGGGAGACCCAGTACTTC	CASSSPAGGRETQYF
NA	TRBV7-3	NA	TRBJ1-2	TGTGCCAGCAGCTTATACGCGCGGTCCTATGGCTACACCTTC	CASSLYARSYGYTF
NA	TRBV24-1	many	TRBJ2-1	TGTGCCACCAGTGATCTCATCCAGGGGAAGCAGTTCTTC	CATSDLIQGKQFF
TRBD1	TRBV29-1	NA	TRBJ2-3	TGCAGCGTTGACAGGGGGCCTGCAGATACGCAGTATTTT	CSVDRGPADTQYF
TRBD1	TRBV20-1	NA	TRBJ2-3	TGCAGTGCGGTACAGGGGGCCGTCGATACGCAGTATTTT	CSAVQGAVDTQYF
TRBD2	TRBV27	few	TRBJ2-1	TGTGCCAGCAGTCCCCCTGCCGGGACTAGGTACAATGAGCAGTTCTTC	CASSPPAGTRYNEQFF